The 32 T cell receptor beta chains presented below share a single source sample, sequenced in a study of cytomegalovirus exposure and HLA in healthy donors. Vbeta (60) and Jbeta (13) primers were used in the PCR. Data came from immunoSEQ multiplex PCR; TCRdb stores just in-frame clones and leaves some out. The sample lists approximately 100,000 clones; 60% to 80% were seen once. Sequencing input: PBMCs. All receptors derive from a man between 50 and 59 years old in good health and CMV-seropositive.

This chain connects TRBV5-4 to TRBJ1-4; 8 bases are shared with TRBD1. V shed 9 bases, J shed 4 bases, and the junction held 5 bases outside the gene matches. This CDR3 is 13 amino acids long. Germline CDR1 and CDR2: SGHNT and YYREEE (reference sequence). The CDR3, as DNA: TGTGCCACCTTGGACAGGGTTAATGAAAAACTGTTTTTT. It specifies CATLDRVNEKLFF.

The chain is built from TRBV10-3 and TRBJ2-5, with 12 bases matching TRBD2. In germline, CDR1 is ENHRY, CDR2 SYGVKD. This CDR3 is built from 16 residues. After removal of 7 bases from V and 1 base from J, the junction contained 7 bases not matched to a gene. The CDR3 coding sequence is TGTGCCATCAAGGCTAGCGGGGGGGGACCCCAAGAGACCCAGTACTTC. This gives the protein CAIKASGGGPQETQYF.

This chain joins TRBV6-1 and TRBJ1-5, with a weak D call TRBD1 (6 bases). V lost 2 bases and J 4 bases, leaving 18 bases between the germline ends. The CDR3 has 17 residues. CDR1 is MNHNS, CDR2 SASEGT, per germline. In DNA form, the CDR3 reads TGTGCCAGCAGTGAATTGCATTGGACAGACCTTAATCAGCCCCAGCATTTT. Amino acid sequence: CASSELHWTDLNQPQHF.

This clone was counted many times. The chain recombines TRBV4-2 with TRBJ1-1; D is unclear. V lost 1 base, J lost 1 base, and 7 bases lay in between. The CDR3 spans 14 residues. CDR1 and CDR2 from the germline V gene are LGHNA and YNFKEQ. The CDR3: CASSQVHTNTEAFF. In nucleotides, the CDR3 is TGTGCCAGCAGCCAAGTGCACACGAACACTGAAGCTTTCTTT.

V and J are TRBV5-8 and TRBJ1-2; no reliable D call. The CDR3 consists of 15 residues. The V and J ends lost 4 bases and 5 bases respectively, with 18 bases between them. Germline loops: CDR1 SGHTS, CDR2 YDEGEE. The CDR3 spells CASSPVGNLVYGYTF. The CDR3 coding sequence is TGTGCCAGCAGCCCCGTGGGTAACCTAGTTTATGGCTACACCTTC.

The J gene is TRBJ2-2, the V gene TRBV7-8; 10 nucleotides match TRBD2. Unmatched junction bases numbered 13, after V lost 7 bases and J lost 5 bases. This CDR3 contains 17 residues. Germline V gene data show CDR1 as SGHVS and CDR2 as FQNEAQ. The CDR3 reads CASIPLAGRPGTGELFF. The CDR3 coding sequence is TGTGCCAGCATCCCACTAGCGGGGAGACCGGGGACCGGGGAGCTGTTTTTT.

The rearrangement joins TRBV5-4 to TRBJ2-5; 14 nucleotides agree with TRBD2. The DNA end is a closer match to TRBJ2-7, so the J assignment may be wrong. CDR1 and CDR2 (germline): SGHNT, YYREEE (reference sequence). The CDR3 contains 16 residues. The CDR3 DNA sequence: TGTGCCAGCAGCTTGGGACTAGCGGGAGGGACCTACGAGCAGTACTTC. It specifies CASSLGLAGGTYEQYF.

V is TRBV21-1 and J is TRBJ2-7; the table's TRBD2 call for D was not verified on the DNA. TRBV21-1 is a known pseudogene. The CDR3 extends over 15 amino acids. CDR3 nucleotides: TGTGCCAGCAGGGGCCCCAGGGGAGGGGCCTACGAGCAGTACTTC. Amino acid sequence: CASRGPRGGAYEQYF.

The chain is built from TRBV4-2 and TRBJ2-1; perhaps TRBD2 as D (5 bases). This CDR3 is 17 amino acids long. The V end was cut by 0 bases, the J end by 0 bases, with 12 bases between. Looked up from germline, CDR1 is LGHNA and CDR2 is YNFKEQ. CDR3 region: CASSQDLLVSSYNEQFF. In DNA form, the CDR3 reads TGTGCCAGCAGCCAAGATCTACTAGTTAGCTCCTACAATGAGCAGTTCTTC.

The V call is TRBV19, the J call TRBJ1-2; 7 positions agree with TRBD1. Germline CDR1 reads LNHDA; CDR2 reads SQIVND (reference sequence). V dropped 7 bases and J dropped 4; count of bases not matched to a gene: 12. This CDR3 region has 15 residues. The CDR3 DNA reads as TGTGCCAGTACCCAACCTACAGGGGATCTCTATGGCTACACCTTC. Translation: CASTQPTGDLYGYTF.

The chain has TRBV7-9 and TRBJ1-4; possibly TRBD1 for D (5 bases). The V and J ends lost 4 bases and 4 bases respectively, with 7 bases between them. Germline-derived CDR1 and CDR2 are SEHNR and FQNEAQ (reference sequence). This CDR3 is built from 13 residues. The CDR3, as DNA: TGTGCCAGCAGCTACCAGGGTAATGAAAAACTGTTTTTT. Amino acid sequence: CASSYQGNEKLFF.

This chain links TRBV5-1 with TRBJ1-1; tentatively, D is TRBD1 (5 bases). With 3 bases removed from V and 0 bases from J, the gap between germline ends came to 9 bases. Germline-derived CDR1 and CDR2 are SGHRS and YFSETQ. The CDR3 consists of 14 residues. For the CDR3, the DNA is TGCGCCAGCAGCTGGGGGGGAGTGAACACTGAAGCTTTCTTT. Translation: CASSWGGVNTEAFF.

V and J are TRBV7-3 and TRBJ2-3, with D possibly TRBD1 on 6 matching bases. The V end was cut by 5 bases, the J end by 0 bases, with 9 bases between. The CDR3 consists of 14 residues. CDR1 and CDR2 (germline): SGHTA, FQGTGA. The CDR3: CASSRTGSTDTQYF. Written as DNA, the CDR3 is TGTGCCAGCAGCCGTACAGGGAGCACAGATACGCAGTATTTT.

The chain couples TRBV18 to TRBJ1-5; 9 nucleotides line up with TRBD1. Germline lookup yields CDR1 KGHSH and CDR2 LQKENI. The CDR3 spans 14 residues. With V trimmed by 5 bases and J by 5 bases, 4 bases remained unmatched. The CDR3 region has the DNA TGTGCCAGCTCAAGAACAGGGGGCGATCAGCCCCAGCATTTT. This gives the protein CASSRTGGDQPQHF.

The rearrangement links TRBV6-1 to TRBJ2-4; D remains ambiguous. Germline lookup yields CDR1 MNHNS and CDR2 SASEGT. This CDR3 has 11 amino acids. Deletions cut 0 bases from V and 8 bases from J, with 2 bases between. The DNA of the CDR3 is TGTGCCAGCAGTGAAGCCTACATTCAGTACTTC. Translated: CASSEAYIQYF.

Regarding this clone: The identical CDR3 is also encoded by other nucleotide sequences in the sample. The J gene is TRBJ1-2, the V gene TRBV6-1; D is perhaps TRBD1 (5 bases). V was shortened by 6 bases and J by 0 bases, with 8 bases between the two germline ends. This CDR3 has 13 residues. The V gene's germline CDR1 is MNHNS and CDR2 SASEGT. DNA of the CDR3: TGTGCCAGCAGCGGGGGGGCTAACTATGGCTACACCTTC. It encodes CASSGGANYGYTF.

The CDR3 region has the DNA TGTGCCAGCAGTACTAGCGGGCACGGGAATGAGCAGTTCTTC. As protein: CASSTSGHGNEQFF. This sequence joins TRBV7-7 and TRBJ2-1; 9 nucleotides line up with TRBD2. The trim removed 6 bases at V and 7 bases at J, leaving 7 bases unmatched. This CDR3 contains 14 residues. In germline, CDR1 is SSHAT, CDR2 FNYEAQ (reference sequence).

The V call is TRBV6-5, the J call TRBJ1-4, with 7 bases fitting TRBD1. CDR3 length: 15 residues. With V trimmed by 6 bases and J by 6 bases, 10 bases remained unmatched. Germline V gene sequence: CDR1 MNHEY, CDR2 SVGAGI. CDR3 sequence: CASSRQGFEDEKLFF. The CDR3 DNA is TGTGCCAGCAGCAGACAGGGATTTGAAGATGAAAAACTGTTTTTT.

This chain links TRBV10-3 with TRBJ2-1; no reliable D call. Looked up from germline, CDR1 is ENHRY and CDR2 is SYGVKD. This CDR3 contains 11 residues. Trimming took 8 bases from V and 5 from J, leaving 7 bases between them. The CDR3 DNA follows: TGTGCCATCGAGGAAAACAATGAGCAGTTCTTC. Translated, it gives CAIEENNEQFF.

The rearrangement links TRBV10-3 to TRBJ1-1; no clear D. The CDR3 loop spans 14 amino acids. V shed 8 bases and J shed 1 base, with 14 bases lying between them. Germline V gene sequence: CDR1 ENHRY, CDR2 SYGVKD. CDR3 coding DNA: TGTGCCATCTCTATGGGCGGGAGGAACACTGAAGCTTTCTTT. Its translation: CAISMGGRNTEAFF.

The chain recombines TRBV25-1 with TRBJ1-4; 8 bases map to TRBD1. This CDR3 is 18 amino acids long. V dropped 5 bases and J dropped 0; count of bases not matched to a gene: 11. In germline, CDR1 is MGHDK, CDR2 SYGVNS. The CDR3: CASSYRTGKGPTNEKLFF. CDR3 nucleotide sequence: TGTGCCAGCAGTTACAGGACAGGGAAGGGGCCAACTAATGAAAAACTGTTTTTT. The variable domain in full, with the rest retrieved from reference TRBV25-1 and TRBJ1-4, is EADIYQTPRYLVIGTGKKITLECSQTMGHDKMYWYQQDPGMELHLIHYSYGVNSTEKGDLSSESTVSRIRTEHFPLTLESARPSHTSQYLCASSYRTGKGPTNEKLFFGSGTQLSVL.

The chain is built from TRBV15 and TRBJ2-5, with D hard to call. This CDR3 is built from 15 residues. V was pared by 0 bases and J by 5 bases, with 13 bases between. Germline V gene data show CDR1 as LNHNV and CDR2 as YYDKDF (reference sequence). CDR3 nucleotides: TGTGCCACCAGCAGAGATCCCCTCCCCCAGGAGACCCAGTACTTC. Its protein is CATSRDPLPQETQYF.

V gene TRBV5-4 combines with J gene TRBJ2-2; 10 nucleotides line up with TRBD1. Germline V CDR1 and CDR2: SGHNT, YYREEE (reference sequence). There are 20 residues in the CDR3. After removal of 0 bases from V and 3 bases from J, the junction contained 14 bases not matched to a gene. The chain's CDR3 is CASSLGQGARTSRYTGELFF. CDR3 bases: TGTGCCAGCAGCTTGGGACAGGGGGCCCGGACTAGCAGGTACACCGGGGAGCTGTTTTTT.

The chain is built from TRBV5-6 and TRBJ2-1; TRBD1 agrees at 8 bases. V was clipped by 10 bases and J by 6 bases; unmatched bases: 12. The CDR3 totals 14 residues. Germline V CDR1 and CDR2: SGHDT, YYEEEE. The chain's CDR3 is CAHGTGGTGNEQFF. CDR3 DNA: TGTGCCCACGGTACAGGGGGAACTGGCAATGAGCAGTTCTTC. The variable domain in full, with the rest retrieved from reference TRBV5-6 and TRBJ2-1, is DAGVTQSPTHLIKTRGQQVTLRCSPKSGHDTVSWYQQALGQGPQFIFQYYEEEERQRGNFPDRFSGHQFPNYSSELNVNALLLGDSALYLCAHGTGGTGNEQFFGPGTRLTVL.

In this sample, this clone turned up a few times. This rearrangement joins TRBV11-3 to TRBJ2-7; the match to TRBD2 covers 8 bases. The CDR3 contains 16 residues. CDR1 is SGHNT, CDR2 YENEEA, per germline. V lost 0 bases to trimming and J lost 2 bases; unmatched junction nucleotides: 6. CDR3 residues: CASSLEMSGGTYEQYF. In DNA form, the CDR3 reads TGTGCCAGCAGCTTAGAAATGAGCGGGGGAACCTACGAGCAGTACTTC.

The CDR3 spells CASSEGTDLNTEAFF. CDR3 sequence (DNA): TGTGCCAGCAGCGAGGGGACAGACTTGAACACTGAAGCTTTCTTT. The V gene is TRBV9, the J gene TRBJ1-1; 7 bases agree with TRBD1. The J segment lost 0 bases and the V segment lost 3 bases, leaving 5 bases of the junction unmatched. The length of the CDR3 is 15 residues. Germline CDR1 SGDLS, CDR2 YYNGEE.

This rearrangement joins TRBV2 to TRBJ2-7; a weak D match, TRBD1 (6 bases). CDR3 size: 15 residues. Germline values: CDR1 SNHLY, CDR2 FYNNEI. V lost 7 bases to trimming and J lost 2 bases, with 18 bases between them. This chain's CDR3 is CASIYSGTQPYEQYF. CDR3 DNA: TGTGCCAGCATCTATTCCGGGACACAACCCTACGAGCAGTACTTC. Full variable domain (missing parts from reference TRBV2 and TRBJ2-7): EPEVTQTPSHQVTQMGQEVILRCVPISNHLYFYWYRQILGQKVEFLVSFYNNEISEKSEIFDDQFSVERPDGSNFTLKIRSTKLEDSAMYFCASIYSGTQPYEQYFGPGTRLTVT.

The CDR3 here is CASSPRGRYYTF. The CDR3 DNA reads as TGTGCCAGTAGTCCCCGGGGGAGGTACTACACCTTC. The rearrangement links TRBV19 to TRBJ1-2; D possibly corresponds to TRBD1 (5 bases). Trimming removed 5 bases from V and 10 bases from J, with 14 bases in between. Germline CDR1 reads LNHDA; CDR2 reads SQIVND (reference sequence). The CDR3 runs 12 residues.

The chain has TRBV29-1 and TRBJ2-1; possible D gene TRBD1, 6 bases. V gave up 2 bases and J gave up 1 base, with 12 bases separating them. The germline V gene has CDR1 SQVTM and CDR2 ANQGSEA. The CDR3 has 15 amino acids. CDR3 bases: TGCAGCGTTGAAAGGGGGTCAGGGTCCTACAATGAGCAGTTCTTC. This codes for CSVERGSGSYNEQFF.

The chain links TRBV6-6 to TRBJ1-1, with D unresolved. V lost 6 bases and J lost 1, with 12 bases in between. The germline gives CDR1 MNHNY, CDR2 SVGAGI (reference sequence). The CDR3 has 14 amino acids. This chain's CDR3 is CASSYQVSNTEAFF. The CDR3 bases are TGTGCCAGCAGCTACCAGGTCTCGAACACTGAAGCTTTCTTT.

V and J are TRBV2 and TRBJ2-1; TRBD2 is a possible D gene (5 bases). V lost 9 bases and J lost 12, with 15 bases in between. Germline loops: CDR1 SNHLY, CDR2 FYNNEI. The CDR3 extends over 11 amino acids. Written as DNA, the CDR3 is TGTGCCAGGAAAGGGAGTGGTGGGCAGTTCTTC. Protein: CARKGSGGQFF.

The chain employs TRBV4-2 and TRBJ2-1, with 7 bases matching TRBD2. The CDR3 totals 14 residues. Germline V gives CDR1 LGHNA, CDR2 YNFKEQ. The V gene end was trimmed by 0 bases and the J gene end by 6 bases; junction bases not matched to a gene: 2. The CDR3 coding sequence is TGTGCCAGCAGCCAAGAACTAGCGACCAATGAGCAGTTCTTC. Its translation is CASSQELATNEQFF.